Below are 18 T cell receptor beta chains sequenced from a single sample in a study of T cells in narcolepsy. Profiled with immunoSEQ multiplex PCR; TCRdb holds only in-frame clones, not every one. The data contain 30,000 to 35,000 clones, 82% of them singletons. Sequenced sample: CD45RA- memory CD4+ T cells from PBMCs. These receptors came from a human donor with narcolepsy.

The V gene is TRBV7-2, the J gene TRBJ2-7, with 10 bases aligning to TRBD2. CDR1 is SGHTA, CDR2 FQGNSA, per germline. CDR3 length: 14 residues. V lost 7 bases to trimming and J lost 4 bases; unmatched junction nucleotides: 7. The CDR3 is CASTPSGGGYEQYF. Here the CDR3 DNA reads TGTGCCAGCACCCCCAGCGGGGGGGGTTACGAGCAGTACTTC.

This clone was observed a few times. This sequence joins TRBV15 and TRBJ1-5; 7 nucleotides align to TRBD1. This CDR3 is 15 amino acids long. Unmatched junction bases numbered 2, after V lost 0 bases and J lost 3 bases. Germline CDR1 and CDR2: LNHNV and YYDKDF (reference sequence). CDR3 nucleotides: TGTGCCACCAGCAGAGAGACAGGGTTCAATCAGCCCCAGCATTTT. This encodes CATSRETGFNQPQHF.

The count of this clone is one. The chain's CDR3 is CASSRQIHSNQPQHF. In DNA, the CDR3 is TGTGCCAGTAGCAGACAGATTCATAGCAATCAGCCCCAGCATTTT. V and J are TRBV19 and TRBJ1-5; D is perhaps TRBD1 (5 bases). V lost 6 bases and J lost 0, with 12 bases in between. CDR3 length: 15 amino acids. Germline CDR1 LNHDA, CDR2 SQIVND (reference sequence). Based on the CDR3 plus reference TRBV19 and TRBJ1-5, the full variable domain is DGGITQSPKYLFRKEGQNVTLSCEQNLNHDAMYWYRQDPGQGLRLIYYSQIVNDFQKGDIAEGYSVSREKKESFPLTVTSAQKNPTAFYLCASSRQIHSNQPQHFGDGTRLSIL.

The chain couples TRBV7-8 to TRBJ2-1; 8 bases agree with TRBD2. V shed 2 bases, J shed 8 bases, and the junction held 8 bases outside the gene matches. Germline CDR1 SGHVS, CDR2 FQNEAQ. The CDR3 is 15 amino acids. CDR3 loop: CASSLRTGGHDEQFF. CDR3 sequence (DNA): TGTGCCAGCAGCTTACGGACGGGAGGGCATGATGAGCAGTTCTTC.

V usage is TRBV5-1 and J usage is TRBJ1-5; 7 nucleotides line up with TRBD1. The CDR3 sequence is 15 residues long. Germline V lookup: CDR1 SGHRS, CDR2 YFSETQ. J was trimmed by 4 bases and V by 0 bases; bases with no gene match: 4. The CDR3 region is CASSLDGTENQPQHF. CDR3 DNA sequence: TGCGCCAGCAGCTTGGATGGGACAGAAAATCAGCCCCAGCATTTT.

This sequence joins TRBV5-6 and TRBJ2-1; D possibly corresponds to TRBD2 (6 bases). CDR3 length: 15 amino acids. CDR1 is SGHDT, CDR2 YYEEEE, per germline. Trimming removed 3 bases from V and 2 bases from J, with 12 bases in between. CDR3 loop: CASSWRGSPYNEQFF. The CDR3 nucleotides read TGTGCCAGCAGCTGGAGGGGTAGCCCCTACAATGAGCAGTTCTTC.

J is TRBJ1-4 and V is TRBV7-9; D is undetermined. Germline V gene lookup returns CDR1 SEHNR and CDR2 FQNEAQ (reference sequence). The CDR3 has 13 amino acids. The V end lost 1 base, the J end lost 8 bases, and 8 bases lay between the germline ends. CDR3 DNA sequence: TGTGCCAGCAGCTTAGGACCAAAAGAAAAACTGTTTTTT. Translation gives CASSLGPKEKLFF.

The chain combines TRBV27 with TRBJ1-5; D is uncertain. Germline lookup yields CDR1 MNHEY and CDR2 SMNVEV (reference sequence). The CDR3 has 14 residues. V shed 3 bases and J shed 0 bases, with 6 bases lying between them. The DNA of the CDR3 is TGTGCCAGCAGTTTCCAGGATAGCAATCAGCCCCAGCATTTT. As protein: CASSFQDSNQPQHF.

The chain has TRBV5-8 and TRBJ1-5; D is uncertain. Trimming cost V 1 base and J 2 bases, with 4 bases left between them. The CDR3 consists of 13 residues. The V gene's germline CDR1 is SGHTS and CDR2 YDEGEE. CDR3 DNA: TGTGCCAGCAGCTTGACAGGCAATCAGCCCCAGCATTTT. Its translation is CASSLTGNQPQHF.

The chain uses TRBV2 and TRBJ1-1; perhaps TRBD1 as D (6 bases). The germline gives CDR1 SNHLY, CDR2 FYNNEI. V shed 7 bases and J shed 2 bases, with 11 bases lying between them. The CDR3 is made up of 13 amino acids. The DNA of the CDR3 is TGTGCCAGCACCGGACAGAAAAACACTGAAGCTTTCTTT. Its translation is CASTGQKNTEAFF.

The V and J genes are TRBV28 and TRBJ1-3, with D possibly being TRBD1 (6 bases). CDR1 is MDHEN, CDR2 SYDVKM, per germline. V was cut by 1 base and J by 4 bases, with 8 bases left in between. CDR3 length: 14 residues. Here the CDR3 reads CASSLLGAGNTIYF. The CDR3 DNA sequence: TGTGCCAGCAGTTTATTGGGGGCCGGAAACACCATATATTTT.

CDR3: CARQDRVVYTF. CDR3 bases: TGTGCCAGACAGGACAGGGTAGTCTACACCTTC. The chain has TRBV19 and TRBJ1-2; 8 bases match TRBD1. This CDR3 comprises 11 residues. Per the germline V gene, CDR1 is LNHDA and CDR2 is SQIVND (reference sequence). Unmatched junction bases numbered 7, after V lost 9 bases and J lost 10 bases.

CDR3 protein: CASSYSQGSYEQYF. CDR3 nucleotide sequence: TGTGCCAGCAGTTACTCGCAGGGATCCTACGAGCAGTACTTC. This chain uses TRBV6-5 with TRBJ2-7, with D perhaps TRBD1 (5 bases). This CDR3 region has 14 residues. The germline gives CDR1 MNHEY, CDR2 SVGAGI. V gave up 0 bases and J gave up 1 base, with 7 bases separating them.

The chain joins TRBV5-4 to TRBJ2-2, with 7 nucleotides matching TRBD2. V shed 4 bases and J 4 bases; nucleotides not matched to a gene: 10. Germline CDR1 SGHNT, CDR2 YYREEE (reference sequence). There are 16 residues in the CDR3. CDR3 in amino acids: CASSVQLARGTGELFF. As DNA, the CDR3 is TGTGCCAGCAGCGTCCAACTAGCGAGAGGCACCGGGGAGCTGTTTTTT.

The rearrangement uses TRBV27 and TRBJ2-7; TRBD1 might be the D (6 bases). Germline-derived CDR1 and CDR2 are MNHEY and SMNVEV (reference sequence). This CDR3 comprises 17 residues. Trimming pared 5 bases from V and 7 bases from J, leaving 27 bases between. The CDR3 is CASSIWVSRGASGEQYF. CDR3 DNA: TGTGCCAGCAGTATTTGGGTGAGCAGGGGCGCTTCGGGGGAGCAGTACTTC.

This chain connects TRBV6-1 to TRBJ2-5; 9 bases are a match to TRBD2. CDR3 length equals 14 residues. Germline CDR1 reads MNHNS; CDR2 reads SASEGT. With V trimmed by 6 bases and J by 3 bases, 5 bases remained unmatched. The chain's CDR3 is CASRGRLAEETQYF. CDR3 coding DNA: TGTGCCAGCAGAGGGCGACTAGCGGAAGAGACCCAGTACTTC.

The chain uses TRBV25-1 and TRBJ2-7; D may be TRBD1 or TRBD2 (5 bases each). The V end lost 4 bases, the J end lost 1 base, and 17 bases lay between the germline ends. This CDR3 spans 16 amino acids. Germline CDR1 MGHDK, CDR2 SYGVNS. CDR3 amino acids: CASSVLRDGISYEQYF. In nucleotides, the CDR3 is TGTGCCAGCAGTGTGCTCCGGGACGGGATATCCTACGAGCAGTACTTC.

This clone showed up just a few times. V usage is TRBV11-3 and J usage is TRBJ2-5; D gene ambiguous. The CDR3 length is 13 residues. Germline lookup yields CDR1 SGHNT and CDR2 YENEEA. The V and J ends lost 3 bases and 5 bases respectively, with 10 bases between them. The chain's CDR3 is CASSFALKETQYF. The CDR3 DNA sequence: TGTGCCAGCAGCTTCGCACTCAAGGAGACCCAGTACTTC. Complete variable domain (other parts from reference TRBV11-3 and TRBJ2-5): EAGVVQSPRYKIIEKKQPVAFWCNPISGHNTLYWYLQNLGQGPELLIRYENEEAVDDSQLPKDRFSAERLKGVDSTLKIQPAELGDSAVYLCASSFALKETQYFGPGTRLLVL.